This T cell receptor beta chain is drawn from a study of cytomegalovirus exposure and HLA in healthy donors. General observations from the study: Among TCR sequences, most were rare, though some public TCRs appeared in many donors. Of the V segments, some could not be distinguished, including TRBV6-2 and TRBV6-3, and were excluded.

13 Jbeta primers and 60 Vbeta primers were used for the PCR. Profiled with immunoSEQ multiplex PCR; TCRdb holds only in-frame clones, not every one. The sample yields fewer than 250,000 clones, roughly 82% seen once. Germline values: CDR1 SEHNR, CDR2 FQNEAQ (reference sequence). The trim removed 5 bases at V and 3 bases at J, leaving 13 bases unmatched. The CDR3 has 16 amino acids. At collection, donors were nominally healthy, but unrecorded immune exposures were probable. Turning to this clone: As yet, its antigen is unknown.

The V and J genes are TRBV7-9 and TRBJ2-7, with 7 positions matching TRBD2. The receptor comes from a man in his forties in good health and CMV-seropositive. What was sequenced was PBMCs. CDR3 DNA: TGTGCCAGCAGCCCCCTAGCGGAGGCGGGTTACTACGAGCAGTACTTC. Its protein is CASSPLAEAGYYEQYF.